This T cell receptor beta chain was sequenced in a study of early T cells in non-severe SARS-CoV-2 infection. Study background: Unpaired chains resulted from sequencing bulk RNA of unsorted whole blood.

This clonotype was observed many times. Each cDNA molecule carried a unique molecular identifier. TCRdb processed the 5' RACE reads anew with MiXCR; each CDR3 protein has one entry. The table records tens of thousands of distinct CDR3 sequences, 3.5% to 5.5% of them present only once. The sample taken for sequencing was whole blood. This receptor was identified in an adult who was a healthcare worker with PCR-confirmed SARS-CoV-2 infection or an uninfected control (not recorded which).

The CDR3 protein is CSARGAASGKALIDNEQFF. CDR3 coding DNA: TGCAGTGCTAGAGGTGCCGCTAGCGGGAAGGCCCTAATCGACAATGAGCAGTTCTTC. The chain joins TRBV20-1 to TRBJ2-1; 9 bases are shared with TRBD2. The CDR3 spans 19 residues. The germline gives CDR1 DFQATT, CDR2 SNEGSKA (reference sequence). V was pared by 1 base and J by 5 bases, with 18 bases of the junction left unmatched.